This T cell receptor beta chain appears in the sequencing data of a study of blood T cell repertoires in COVID-19. The CDR3 has 11 amino acids. In germline, CDR1 is DFQATT, CDR2 SNEGSKA (reference sequence). Profiling relied on immunoSEQ multiplex PCR, and the TCRdb table lists in-frame clones only, not all of them. The sample shows some 78,000 clones, 90% of them seen only once. This clone appeared a single time. Relative to the germline gene, one junction end is altered; a read error may explain this. What was sequenced was peripheral blood. This receptor was obtained from a woman in her fifties or sixties in a cohort sampled during active COVID-19. The chain uses TRBV20-1 and TRBJ2-1; perhaps TRBD2 as D (6 bases). CDR3 nucleotides: TGTCGGCTAGCGAGTAATAATGAGCAGTTCTTC. Protein: CRLASNNEQFF.